This TCR beta chain is from a study of blood T cell repertoires in COVID-19. Across the whole study: There were acute and convalescent COVID-19 samples, and they came from the United States, Italy and Spain. The cDNA or gDNA used as material had been derived from T cells, B-cell-depleted T cells, or PBMCs.

In the original workflow: Reference gene primer amplification in the assay estimated nucleated cell counts. Clones were sequenced by immunoSEQ multiplex PCR, and TCRdb holds only the in-frame ones, with some missing. Clone size and the V and J calls come from that table; the DNA yielded D and trimming. This table has around 170,000 clones, approximately 81% appearing once. CDR3 length: 13 residues. Germline V gene lookup returns CDR1 PRHDT and CDR2 FYEKMQ (reference sequence). V lost 6 bases, J lost 4 bases, and 10 bases lay in between. This TCR derives from a man between 18 and 35 years old with active or convalescent COVID-19. The gene calls are TRBV13 and TRBJ2-1, with D maybe TRBD1 (6 bases). Sequencing was done on a sample of peripheral blood. The DNA for the CDR3 is TGTGCCAGCAGTCTACAGGGATACAATGAGCAGTTCTTC. It encodes CASSLQGYNEQFF.